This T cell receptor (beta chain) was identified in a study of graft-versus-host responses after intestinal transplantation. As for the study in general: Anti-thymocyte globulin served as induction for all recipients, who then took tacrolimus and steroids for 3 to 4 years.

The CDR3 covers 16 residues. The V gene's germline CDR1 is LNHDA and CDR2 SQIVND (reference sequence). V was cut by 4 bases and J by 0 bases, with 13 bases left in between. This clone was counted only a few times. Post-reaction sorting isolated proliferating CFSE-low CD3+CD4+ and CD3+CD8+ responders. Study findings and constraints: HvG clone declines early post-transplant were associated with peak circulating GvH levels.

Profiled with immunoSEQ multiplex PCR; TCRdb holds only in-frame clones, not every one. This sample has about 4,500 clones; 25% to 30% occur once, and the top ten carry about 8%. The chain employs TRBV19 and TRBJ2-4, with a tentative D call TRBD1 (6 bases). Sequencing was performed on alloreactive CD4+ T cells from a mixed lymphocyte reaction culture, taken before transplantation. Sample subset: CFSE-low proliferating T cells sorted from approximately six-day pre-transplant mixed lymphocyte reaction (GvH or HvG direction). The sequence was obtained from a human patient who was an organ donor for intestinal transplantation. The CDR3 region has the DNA TGTGCCAGTAGTACCGGACAGTTTCTAGCCAAAAACATTCAGTACTTC. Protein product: CASSTGQFLAKNIQYF.